This T cell receptor (beta chain) came from a study of response to subunit inactivated influenza vaccine. Study conclusions and caveats: Few new T cells, the authors suggested, are recruited by each seasonal influenza vaccination.

TCRdb re-called the RT-PCR reads with MiXCR, one entry per CDR3 protein. The sample contains roughly 170,000 distinct CDR3 sequences, about 9.3% of which appear only once. Details on this clonotype: Its antigen is unidentified.

This specimen was non-naive T cells sorted from PBMCs, taken on the day of vaccination. This clonotype originated in a man in his fifties who received an inactivated influenza vaccine.

CDR3 coding DNA: TGTGCCAGCAGCTTGAGAAGGGGGGACCAGTACTTC. It translates to CASSLRRGDQYF. The genes are TRBV5-4 and TRBJ2-5; D tentatively fits TRBD1 or TRBD2 (6 bases each). Germline CDR1 is SGHNT and CDR2 is YYREEE (reference sequence). The CDR3 totals 12 residues. Trimming stripped 1 base from V and 10 bases from J, with 11 bases between. The full variable domain, its missing parts supplied by reference TRBV5-4 and TRBJ2-5, is ETGVTQSPTHLIKTRGQQVTLRCSSQSGHNTVSWYQQALGQGPQFIFQYYREEENGRGNFPPRFSGLQFPNYSSELNVNALELDDSALYLCASSLRRGDQYFGPGTRLLVL.